This TCR beta chain was sequenced for a study of kidney transplant recipient with SARS-CoV-2 infection. The CDR3 covers 16 residues. Germline lookup yields CDR1 SGHRS and CDR2 YFSETQ. Trimming cost V 6 bases and J 4 bases, with 22 bases left between them. TCRdb re-derived calls from the reads in MiXCR, one entry per CDR3 protein. The data contain 250,000 or so distinct CDR3 sequences, more than 25% of them singletons. This sequence originates from a male patient in his thirties who had COVID-19 and was a kidney transplant recipient. Some T cells may be the graft donor's. The input for sequencing was a blood sample, taken at baseline and on day 111 from a kidney transplant recipient. V usage is TRBV5-1 and J usage is TRBJ1-2, with unresolved D. The CDR3 DNA reads as TGCGCCAGCAAACGACTATCGGTTCGAAAGACCTATGGCTACACCTTC. Its translation is CASKRLSVRKTYGYTF. Full variable domain (remainder filled in from reference TRBV5-1 and TRBJ1-2): KAGVTQTPRYLIKTRGQQVTLSCSPISGHRSVSWYQQTPGQGLQFLFEYFSETQRNKGNFPGRFSGRQFSNSRSEMNVSTLELGDSALYLCASKRLSVRKTYGYTFGSGTRLTVV.